The clone carrying this TCR beta chain was seen only a few times. Its antigen is unidentified. These data are taken from a study of T-cell memory formation after mild COVID-19. Study-wide background: TCR clusters were mostly donor specific. Study observations and caveats: A subset of responding clones appeared in pre-infection memory, suggesting cross-reactive memory joined. Contracting CD8+ clones were enriched in EMRA, CD4+ mainly in CM and EM.

Libraries for TCRalpha and TCRbeta carried sample barcodes and unique molecular identifiers via 5'RACE. TCRdb used MiXCR to reprocess the 5' RACE reads, holding one entry per CDR3 protein. Here the sample spans roughly 86,000 distinct CDR3 sequences, about 14% being singletons. Between the trimmed V and J ends, which lost 10 bases and 3 bases, there was a span of 10 bases. The CDR3 contains 11 residues. CDR1 and CDR2 (germline): SEHNR, FQNEAQ (reference sequence). Sequencing was performed on PBMCs or a T cell subset sorted from them (not recorded which). The sequence derives from a man younger than 30 who had mild COVID-19 (a few samples of this study predate the infection). Cell type and time point are not known. V usage is TRBV7-9 and J usage is TRBJ2-7; TRBD2 is a possible D gene (6 bases). CDR3 loop: CAIAEGYEQYF. As DNA, the CDR3 is TGTGCCATCGCGGAGGGCTACGAGCAGTACTTC.